These 28 T cell receptor beta chains were all obtained from the same sample, sequenced in a study of cytotoxic CD8 clonotypes in ibrutinib-treated CLL. Here immunoSEQ multiplex PCR was the method, and the copy in TCRdb shows in-frame clones only, minus some. Here the sample spans some 200,000 clones, around 70% being singletons. The source material was PBMCs, sampled after 12 months of ibrutinib treatment. The receptors stem from a human donor with chronic lymphocytic leukemia.

This clone came up once. The rearrangement joins TRBV30 to TRBJ1-1; tentatively, D is TRBD1 (6 bases). Per the germline V gene, CDR1 is GTSNPN and CDR2 is SVGIG (reference sequence). This CDR3 is 14 amino acids long. Trimming shortened V by 2 bases and J by 4 bases, and 14 bases separated the two germline ends. The CDR3 coding sequence is TGTGCCTGGAGTTACAGGGTTTTGAGCACTGAAGCTTTCTTT. Amino acid sequence: CAWSYRVLSTEAFF.

This clone was observed a handful of times. The gene calls are TRBV29-1 and TRBJ1-1; 8 bases align to TRBD1. Unmatched junction bases numbered 15, after V lost 7 bases and J lost 5 bases. Germline V lookup: CDR1 SQVTM, CDR2 ANQGSEA. The CDR3 has 15 amino acids. The CDR3 protein is CSAEPDRARGTEAFF. The CDR3 DNA is TGCAGCGCCGAACCGGACAGGGCAAGGGGGACTGAAGCTTTCTTT.

V is TRBV29-1 and J is TRBJ1-1; possibly TRBD1 for D (5 bases). Trimming shortened V by 6 bases and J by 6 bases, and 14 bases separated the two germline ends. Germline V lookup: CDR1 SQVTM, CDR2 ANQGSEA. The CDR3 runs to 12 residues. The CDR3 DNA follows: TGCAGCGTCGCGAGGCGGGGCCCTGAAGCTTTCTTT. As protein: CSVARRGPEAFF.

This clone was picked up one time. This sequence joins TRBV7-8 and TRBJ1-1, with 7 bases matching TRBD1. This CDR3 is built from 14 residues. Germline CDR1 reads SGHVS; CDR2 reads FQNEAQ. The V and J ends lost 5 bases and 2 bases, in that order; junction bases with no gene match: 5. The CDR3 spells CASSPRDSNTEAFF. CDR3 nucleotide sequence: TGTGCCAGCAGCCCCAGGGACAGCAACACTGAAGCTTTCTTT. Using reference TRBV7-8 and TRBJ1-1 for the parts outside the CDR3, the full variable domain is GAGVSQSPRYKVAKRGQDVALRCDPISGHVSLFWYQQALGQGPEFLTYFQNEAQLDKSGLPSDRFFAERPEGSVSTLKIQRTQQEDSAVYLCASSPRDSNTEAFFGQGTRLTVV.

V and J are TRBV28 and TRBJ2-7; the D gene could be TRBD1 or TRBD2 (7 bases each). CDR1 and CDR2 (germline): MDHEN, SYDVKM. The CDR3 totals 14 residues. The V end lost 8 bases, the J end lost 2 bases, and 16 bases lay between the germline ends. The chain's CDR3 is CASSKGGGPYEQYF. CDR3 DNA sequence: TGTGCCAGCTCAAAGGGAGGGGGCCCCTACGAGCAGTACTTC.

The chain uses TRBV30 and TRBJ1-1; a weak D match, TRBD1 (6 bases). CDR1 and CDR2 (germline): GTSNPN, SVGIG (reference sequence). The CDR3 totals 14 residues. V was trimmed by 0 bases and J by 11 bases, leaving 19 bases between them. CDR3 sequence: CAWSVTPPQRGAFF. The CDR3 DNA is TGTGCCTGGAGTGTAACCCCCCCACAAAGGGGGGCTTTCTTT.

The chain couples TRBV23-1 to TRBJ1-4; perhaps TRBD1 as D (6 bases). TRBV23-1 is treated as an ORF (open reading frame) with a function not yet certain. This CDR3 is built from 13 residues. V was pared by 2 bases and J by 8 bases, with 9 bases between. In nucleotides, the CDR3 is TGCGCCAGCAGTCAACAGGGGAGGGAAAAACTGTTTTTT. As protein: CASSQQGREKLFF.

This clone was counted once. The rearrangement uses TRBV7-2 and TRBJ2-1; no clear D gene. CDR1 is SGHTA and CDR2 is FQGNSA in the germline V gene. The CDR3 has 13 residues. V lost 4 bases to trimming and J lost 8 bases, with 12 bases between them. Here the CDR3 DNA reads TGTGCCAGCAGCTCCACCCTTCGGCATGAGCAGTTCTTC. Translating gives CASSSTLRHEQFF.

The J gene is TRBJ1-2, the V gene TRBV4-2, with D possibly being TRBD1 (6 bases). This CDR3 contains 16 residues. Germline V gene sequence: CDR1 LGHNA, CDR2 YNFKEQ. With 6 bases removed from V and 4 bases from J, the gap between germline ends came to 21 bases. DNA of the CDR3: TGTGCCAGCAGACCCACATATTCTGGGGGGCCCTATGGCTACACCTTC. This codes for CASRPTYSGGPYGYTF.

This clone was seen just once. In DNA form, the CDR3 reads TGTGCCAGCAGTGTGACAGCTAGTCATAACTATGGCTACACCTTC. Translated, it gives CASSVTASHNYGYTF. This sequence joins TRBV6-1 and TRBJ1-2; TRBD1 is a possible D gene (5 bases). Trimming stripped 4 bases from V and 1 base from J, with 13 bases between. Germline assignment: CDR1 MNHNS and CDR2 SASEGT. This CDR3 has 15 amino acids.

The chain has TRBV28 and TRBJ1-3; D is undetermined. CDR3 length: 11 residues. Looked up from germline, CDR1 is MDHEN and CDR2 is SYDVKM. V was trimmed by 4 bases and J by 8 bases, leaving 6 bases between them. CDR3 in DNA: TGTGCCAGCAGTTCCCCGCACACCATATATTTT. It is translated as CASSSPHTIYF.

This chain connects TRBV29-1 to TRBJ1-1, with 10 bases aligning to TRBD1. Germline CDR1 reads SQVTM; CDR2 reads ANQGSEA. The CDR3 spans 13 residues. With 7 bases clipped from V and 4 bases from J, the junction kept 6 bases outside the gene matches. CDR3 loop: CSALGQGGTEAFF. CDR3 nucleotide sequence: TGCAGCGCCCTCGGACAGGGGGGCACTGAAGCTTTCTTT.

The genes are TRBV11-2 and TRBJ1-5, with 7 bases that match TRBD1. CDR3 size: 17 residues. The J segment lost 0 bases and the V segment lost 3 bases, leaving 8 bases of the junction unmatched. Germline CDR1 and CDR2: SGHAT and FQNNGV. The chain's CDR3 is CASSLAPTGISNQPQHF. The CDR3 DNA reads TGTGCCAGCAGCTTGGCCCCGACAGGGATTAGCAATCAGCCCCAGCATTTT.

V and J are TRBV6-5 and TRBJ2-1; TRBD2 agrees at 7 bases. The CDR3 loop spans 14 amino acids. CDR1 MNHEY and CDR2 SVGAGI come from the germline V gene. V trimming: 6 bases; J trimming: 12 bases; junction bases outside the gene matches: 14. CDR3 nucleotides: TGTGCCAGCAGCCCAGGGAGGGGCCTCTTGGGGCAGTTCTTC. It yields the protein CASSPGRGLLGQFF.

The genes are TRBV18 and TRBJ1-5, with no clear D. The CDR3 runs 14 residues. The germline gives CDR1 KGHSH, CDR2 LQKENI. V was pared by 3 bases and J by 1 base, with 7 bases between. DNA of the CDR3: TGTGCCAGCTCACCTGCAGAGAGCAATCAGCCCCAGCATTTT. It yields the protein CASSPAESNQPQHF.

The J gene is TRBJ2-2, the V gene TRBV6-1, with D perhaps given as TRBD1 or TRBD2 (5 bases each). This CDR3 region has 15 residues. The V end lost 6 bases, the J end lost 2 bases, and 13 bases lay between the germline ends. The V gene's germline CDR1 is MNHNS and CDR2 SASEGT. The CDR3 here is CASRTGTDNTGELFF. Here the CDR3 DNA reads TGTGCCAGCAGAACTGGGACGGATAACACCGGGGAGCTGTTTTTT.

The genes are TRBV9 and TRBJ2-1; 7 bases agree with TRBD2. Germline-derived CDR1 and CDR2 are SGDLS and YYNGEE. V was clipped by 4 bases and J by 2 bases; unmatched bases: 6. The length of the CDR3 is 15 residues. In DNA, the CDR3 is TGTGCCAGCAGCCCTCGGGAGGAGGCCTACAATGAGCAGTTCTTC. This gives the protein CASSPREEAYNEQFF.

This clone occurred a few times. This chain joins TRBV20-1 and TRBJ2-4; D uncertain. The CDR3 has 11 amino acids. The germline V and J ends were trimmed by 2 bases and 15 bases, with 14 bases remaining between them. Per germline, CDR1 DFQATT and CDR2 SNEGSKA (reference sequence). The DNA for the CDR3 is TGCAGTGCTAGAATGGCCCTCCCAGTGTACTTC. It codes for CSARMALPVYF.

This sequence joins TRBV2 and TRBJ1-1; D remains unclear. Trimming took 3 bases from V and 4 from J, leaving 15 bases between them. This CDR3 is built from 15 residues. CDR1 and CDR2 (germline): SNHLY, FYNNEI. The CDR3 reads CASSDVLGWGTEAFF. CDR3 nucleotides: TGTGCCAGCAGTGACGTTCTAGGATGGGGCACTGAAGCTTTCTTT.

V gene TRBV27 combines with J gene TRBJ2-1, with a possible D match to TRBD2 (5 bases). This CDR3 contains 15 residues. V was pared by 8 bases and J by 4 bases, with 18 bases between. CDR1 MNHEY and CDR2 SMNVEV come from the germline V gene (reference sequence). The CDR3 reads CASFNRDSWYNEQFF. The CDR3 bases are TGTGCCAGCTTCAATCGGGATAGCTGGTACAATGAGCAGTTCTTC.

V gene TRBV13 combines with J gene TRBJ2-5, with D perhaps matching TRBD2 (7 bases). Trimming left V 2 bases short and J 6 bases short, with 10 bases between. CDR3 length: 13 amino acids. The V gene's germline CDR1 is PRHDT and CDR2 FYEKMQ (reference sequence). CDR3 protein: CASSLRGTKTQYF. The CDR3 bases are TGTGCCAGCAGCTTAAGGGGGACTAAGACCCAGTACTTC.

The J gene is TRBJ1-2, the V gene TRBV4-3; the D gene is possibly TRBD1 (5 bases). Germline values: CDR1 LGHNA, CDR2 YSLEER. Trimming took off 4 bases at V and 4 bases at J, with 19 bases between the two ends. The CDR3 is made up of 16 amino acids. CDR3 coding DNA: TGCGCCAGCAGCCCCCAAGGAGGGGCCTCCCCCTATGGCTACACCTTC. This gives the protein CASSPQGGASPYGYTF.

The chain uses TRBV5-1 and TRBJ1-1; D is perhaps TRBD1 (6 bases). This CDR3 spans 22 amino acids. Trimming shortened V by 0 bases and J by 0 bases, and 30 bases separated the two germline ends. CDR1 is SGHRS and CDR2 is YFSETQ in the germline V gene. The CDR3 sequence is CASSLAGGQPSEPGALNTEAFF. The CDR3 region has the DNA TGCGCCAGCAGCTTGGCCGGAGGACAGCCGTCGGAGCCTGGCGCGCTGAACACTGAAGCTTTCTTT.

Concerning this clone itself: This same CDR3 is encoded by further DNA sequences in the sample. V gene TRBV2 combines with J gene TRBJ2-2, with 9 bases identical to TRBD1. The CDR3 totals 14 residues. Trimming at V came to 9 bases and at J to 6 bases, leaving 8 bases not matched to a gene. Per germline, CDR1 SNHLY and CDR2 FYNNEI. The CDR3 loop is CASRRDRDPGELFF. The CDR3 DNA is TGTGCCAGTCGACGGGACAGGGACCCCGGGGAGCTGTTTTTT.

The chain links TRBV28 to TRBJ1-4; D might be TRBD1 (6 bases). Germline CDR1 is MDHEN and CDR2 is SYDVKM. This CDR3 has 16 residues. Between the trimmed V and J ends, which lost 7 bases and 4 bases, there was a span of 19 bases. The CDR3 region is CASTRTSTGFNEKLFF. CDR3 nucleotide sequence: TGTGCCAGCACCAGAACGAGCACAGGGTTTAATGAAAAACTGTTTTTT.

The chain uses TRBV6-6 and TRBJ2-1; the D gene could be TRBD1 or TRBD2 (5 bases each). V lost 2 bases and J lost 5, with 16 bases in between. The CDR3 totals 16 residues. The germline gives CDR1 MNHNY, CDR2 SVGAGI (reference sequence). This CDR3 is CASSYGGTIFDNEQFF. The CDR3 nucleotides are TGTGCCAGCAGTTACGGTGGGACCATTTTCGACAATGAGCAGTTCTTC.

Many counts were recorded for this clone. The CDR3 nucleotides read TGTGCCAGCTGTTTCAACGCCGGGACCCTCTATGGCTACACCTTC. The encoded protein is CASCFNAGTLYGYTF. This chain joins TRBV6-5 and TRBJ1-2, with D possibly matching TRBD1 (5 bases). Trimming took 8 bases from V and 4 from J, leaving 20 bases between them. The length of the CDR3 is 15 residues. Germline V gene data show CDR1 as MNHEY and CDR2 as SVGAGI.

This clone was seen a few times. The chain has TRBV7-2 and TRBJ2-5; 7 positions agree with TRBD1. The ends lost 5 bases at V and 2 bases at J; junction bases unmatched: 8. Germline CDR1 SGHTA, CDR2 FQGNSA. The CDR3 length is 15 residues. In DNA, the CDR3 is TGTGCCAGCAGCACGTTGGGACAGCGACAAGAGACCCAGTACTTC. This codes for CASSTLGQRQETQYF.